This T cell receptor beta chain was documented in a study of T cell responses to AZD1222 COVID-19 vaccine. Overall study results and limits: Regions left unmutated in variants are reportedly the target of nearly half of spike-specific TCRs. Baseline antibody screening turned up just six seropositive AZD1222 recipients.

Profiling relied on immunoSEQ multiplex PCR, and the TCRdb table lists in-frame clones only, not all of them. The repertoire consists of under 130,000 clones, with approximately 92% occurring once and the leading ten covering more than 40%. J was trimmed by 3 bases and V by 3 bases; bases with no gene match: 3. Germline CDR1 and CDR2: MNHEY and SVGAGI. This CDR3 is 15 amino acids long. Timing groups of about 4 and about 12 weeks for second doses were pooled. As concerns this clone: Its antigen is unknown.

The chain joins TRBV6-5 to TRBJ2-3, with 10 bases lining up with TRBD2. The clonotype was recovered from an adult who received the AZD1222 COVID-19 vaccine. This sample comprised peripheral blood, obtained 28 days after the second AZD1222 dose. CDR3 in DNA: TGTGCCAGCAGTTATAGCGGGAGGTGGACAGATACGCAGTATTTT. It translates to CASSYSGRWTDTQYF.